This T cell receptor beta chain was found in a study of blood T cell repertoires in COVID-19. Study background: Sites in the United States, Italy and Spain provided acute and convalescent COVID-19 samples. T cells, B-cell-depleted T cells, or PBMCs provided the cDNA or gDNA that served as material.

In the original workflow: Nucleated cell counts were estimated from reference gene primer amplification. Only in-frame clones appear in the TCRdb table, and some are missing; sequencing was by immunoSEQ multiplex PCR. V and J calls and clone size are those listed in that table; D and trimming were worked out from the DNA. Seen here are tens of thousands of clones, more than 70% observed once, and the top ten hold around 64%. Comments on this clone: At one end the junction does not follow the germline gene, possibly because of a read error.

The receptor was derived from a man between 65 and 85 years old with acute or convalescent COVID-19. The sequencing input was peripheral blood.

The CDR3 nucleotides read TGTGCCAGCAGCTTAATGGCCGGGACAAGCTTT. Its translation is CASSLMAGTSF. This sequence joins TRBV11-2 and TRBJ2-2; tentative D call: TRBD1 (6 bases). The germline V gene encodes CDR1 SGHAT and CDR2 FQNNGV. The CDR3 runs 11 residues.